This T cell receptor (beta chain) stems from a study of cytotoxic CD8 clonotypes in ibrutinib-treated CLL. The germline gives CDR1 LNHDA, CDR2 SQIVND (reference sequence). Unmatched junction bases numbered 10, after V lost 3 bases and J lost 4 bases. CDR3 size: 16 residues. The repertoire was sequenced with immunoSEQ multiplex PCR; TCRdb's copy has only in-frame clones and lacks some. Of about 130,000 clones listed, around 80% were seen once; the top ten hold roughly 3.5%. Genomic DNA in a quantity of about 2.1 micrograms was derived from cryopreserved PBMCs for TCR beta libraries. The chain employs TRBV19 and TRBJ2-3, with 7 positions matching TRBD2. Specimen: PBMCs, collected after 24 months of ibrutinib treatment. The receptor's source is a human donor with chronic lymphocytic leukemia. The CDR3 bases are TGTGCCAGTAGTATCGGGACTACCGGGTTCGCAGATACGCAGTATTTT. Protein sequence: CASSIGTTGFADTQYF. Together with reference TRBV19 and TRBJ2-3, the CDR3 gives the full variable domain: DGGITQSPKYLFRKEGQNVTLSCEQNLNHDAMYWYRQDPGQGLRLIYYSQIVNDFQKGDIAEGYSVSREKKESFPLTVTSAQKNPTAFYLCASSIGTTGFADTQYFGPGTRLTVL.